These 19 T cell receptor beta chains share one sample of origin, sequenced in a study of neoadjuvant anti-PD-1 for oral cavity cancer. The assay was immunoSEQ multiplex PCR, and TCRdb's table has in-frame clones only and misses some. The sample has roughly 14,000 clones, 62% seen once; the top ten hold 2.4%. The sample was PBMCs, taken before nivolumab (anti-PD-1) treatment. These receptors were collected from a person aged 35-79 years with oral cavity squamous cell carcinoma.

CDR3 in amino acids: CASSRRLAGEQFF. CDR3 in DNA: TGTGCCAGCAGCCGAAGACTAGCAGGTGAGCAGTTCTTC. V gene TRBV5-6 combines with J gene TRBJ2-1; 7 nucleotides align to TRBD2. Trimming at V came to 4 bases and at J to 9 bases, leaving 7 bases not matched to a gene. Per germline, CDR1 SGHDT and CDR2 YYEEEE. CDR3 length: 13 amino acids.

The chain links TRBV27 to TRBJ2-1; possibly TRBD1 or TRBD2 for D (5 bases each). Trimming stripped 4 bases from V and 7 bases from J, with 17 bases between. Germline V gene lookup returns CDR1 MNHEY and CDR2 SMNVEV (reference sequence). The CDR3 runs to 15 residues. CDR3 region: CASSWPGPVGNEQFF. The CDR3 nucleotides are TGTGCCAGCAGTTGGCCGGGGCCGGTCGGGAATGAGCAGTTCTTC.

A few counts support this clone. The CDR3 reads CASSRTSGGGNEQFF. The CDR3 region has the DNA TGTGCCAGCAGTCGGACTAGCGGGGGGGGCAATGAGCAGTTCTTC. V usage is TRBV14 and J usage is TRBJ2-1; 15 nucleotides align to TRBD2. After removal of 6 bases from V and 6 bases from J, the junction contained 3 bases not matched to a gene. CDR3 length: 15 amino acids. The V gene's germline CDR1 is SGHDN and CDR2 FVKESK.

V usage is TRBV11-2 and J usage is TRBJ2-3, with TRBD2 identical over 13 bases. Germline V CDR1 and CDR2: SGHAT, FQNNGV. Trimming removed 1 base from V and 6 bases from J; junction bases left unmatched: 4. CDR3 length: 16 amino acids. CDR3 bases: TGTGCCAGCAGCTTAGGACTAGCGGGAGGACACGATACGCAGTATTTT. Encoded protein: CASSLGLAGGHDTQYF.

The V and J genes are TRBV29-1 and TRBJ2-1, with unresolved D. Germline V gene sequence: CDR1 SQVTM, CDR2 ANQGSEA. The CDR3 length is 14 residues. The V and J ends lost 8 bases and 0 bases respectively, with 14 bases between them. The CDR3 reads CSPGVRDSYNEQFF. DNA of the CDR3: TGCAGCCCCGGAGTAAGGGACTCCTACAATGAGCAGTTCTTC.

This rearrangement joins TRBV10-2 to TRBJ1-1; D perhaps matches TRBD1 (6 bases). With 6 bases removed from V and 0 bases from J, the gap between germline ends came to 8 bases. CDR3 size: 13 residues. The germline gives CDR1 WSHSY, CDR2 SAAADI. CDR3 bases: TGCGCCAGCAGAACAGGGTTGAACACTGAAGCTTTCTTT. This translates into CASRTGLNTEAFF.

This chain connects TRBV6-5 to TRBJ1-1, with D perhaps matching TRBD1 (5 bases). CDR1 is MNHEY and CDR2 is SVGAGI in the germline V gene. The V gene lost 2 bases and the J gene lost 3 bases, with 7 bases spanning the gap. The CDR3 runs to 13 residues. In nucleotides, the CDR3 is TGTGCCAGCAGTTACGGAGGGGACACTGAAGCTTTCTTT. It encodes CASSYGGDTEAFF.

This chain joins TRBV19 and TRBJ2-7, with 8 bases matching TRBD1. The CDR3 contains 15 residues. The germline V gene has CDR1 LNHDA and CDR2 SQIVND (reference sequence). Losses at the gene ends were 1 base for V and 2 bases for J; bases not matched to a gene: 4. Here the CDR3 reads CASSIGTGSTYEQYF. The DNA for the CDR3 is TGTGCCAGTAGTATAGGGACAGGGAGTACCTACGAGCAGTACTTC.

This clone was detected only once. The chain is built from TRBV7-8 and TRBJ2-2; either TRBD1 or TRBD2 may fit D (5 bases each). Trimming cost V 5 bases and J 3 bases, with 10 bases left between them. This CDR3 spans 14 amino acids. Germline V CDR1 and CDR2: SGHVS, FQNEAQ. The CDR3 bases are TGTGCCAGCAGCACCGGGACCGACACCGGGGAGCTGTTTTTT. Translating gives CASSTGTDTGELFF. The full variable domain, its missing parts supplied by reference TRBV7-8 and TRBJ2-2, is GAGVSQSPRYKVAKRGQDVALRCDPISGHVSLFWYQQALGQGPEFLTYFQNEAQLDKSGLPSDRFFAERPEGSVSTLKIQRTQQEDSAVYLCASSTGTDTGELFFGEGSRLTVL.

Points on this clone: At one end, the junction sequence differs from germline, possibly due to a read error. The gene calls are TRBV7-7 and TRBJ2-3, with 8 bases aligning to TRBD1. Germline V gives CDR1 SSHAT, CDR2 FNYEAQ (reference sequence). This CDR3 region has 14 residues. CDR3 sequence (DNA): TGTGCTAGCAGCAGCTCAGGGGGCTCGGATACGCAGTATTTT. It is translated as CASSSSGGSDTQYF.

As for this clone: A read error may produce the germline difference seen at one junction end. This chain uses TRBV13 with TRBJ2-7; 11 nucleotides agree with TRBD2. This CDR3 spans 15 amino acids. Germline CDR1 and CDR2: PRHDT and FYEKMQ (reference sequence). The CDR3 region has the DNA TGTGCCAGCAGATTAGCGGGAGGGCGATTCTCCGAGCAGTACTTC. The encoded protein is CASRLAGGRFSEQYF.

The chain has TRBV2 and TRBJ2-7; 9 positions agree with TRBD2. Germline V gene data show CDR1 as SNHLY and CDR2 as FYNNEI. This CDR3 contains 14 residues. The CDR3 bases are TGTGCAGGACAAAGCGGGGGGCTCTCCTACGAGCAGTACTTC. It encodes CAGQSGGLSYEQYF.

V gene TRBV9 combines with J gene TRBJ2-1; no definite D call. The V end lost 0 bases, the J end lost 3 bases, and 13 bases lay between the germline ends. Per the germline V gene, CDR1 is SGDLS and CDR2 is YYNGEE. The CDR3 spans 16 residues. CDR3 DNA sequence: TGTGCCAGCAGCGTAGCACTGGCCAAGGGCTACAATGAGCAGTTCTTC. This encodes CASSVALAKGYNEQFF.

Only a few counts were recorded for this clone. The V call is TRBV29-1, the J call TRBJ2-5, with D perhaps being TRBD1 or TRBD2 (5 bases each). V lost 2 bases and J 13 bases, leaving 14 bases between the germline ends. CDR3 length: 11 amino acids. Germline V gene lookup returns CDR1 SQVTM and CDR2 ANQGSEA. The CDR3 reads CSVEFGAQPYF. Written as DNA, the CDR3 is TGCAGCGTTGAATTCGGGGCCCAGCCGTACTTC. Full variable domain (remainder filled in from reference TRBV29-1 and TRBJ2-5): SAVISQKPSRDICQRGTSLTIQCQVDSQVTMMFWYRQQPGQSLTLIATANQGSEATYESGFVIDKFPISRPNLTFSTLTVSNMSPEDSSIYLCSVEFGAQPYFGPGTRLLVL.

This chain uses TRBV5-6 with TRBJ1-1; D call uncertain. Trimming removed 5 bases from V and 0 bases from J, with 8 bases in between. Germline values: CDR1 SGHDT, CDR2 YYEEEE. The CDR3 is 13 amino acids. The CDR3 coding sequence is TGTGCCAGCAGGGCCTATATGAACACTGAAGCTTTCTTT. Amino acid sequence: CASRAYMNTEAFF. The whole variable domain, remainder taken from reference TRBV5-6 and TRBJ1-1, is DAGVTQSPTHLIKTRGQQVTLRCSPKSGHDTVSWYQQALGQGPQFIFQYYEEEERQRGNFPDRFSGHQFPNYSSELNVNALLLGDSALYLCASRAYMNTEAFFGQGTRLTVV.

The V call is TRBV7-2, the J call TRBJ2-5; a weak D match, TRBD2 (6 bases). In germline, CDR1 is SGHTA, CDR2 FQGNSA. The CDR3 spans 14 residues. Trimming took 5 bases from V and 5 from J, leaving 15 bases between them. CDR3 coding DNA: TGTGCCAGCAGCCAACAAGAGGGGAGGGAGACCCAGTACTTC. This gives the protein CASSQQEGRETQYF.

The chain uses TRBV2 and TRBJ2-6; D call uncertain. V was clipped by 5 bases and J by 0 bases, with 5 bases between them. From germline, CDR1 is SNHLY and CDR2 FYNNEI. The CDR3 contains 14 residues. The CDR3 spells CASSPGSGANVLTF. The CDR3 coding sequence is TGTGCCAGCAGTCCAGGCTCTGGGGCCAACGTCCTGACTTTC.

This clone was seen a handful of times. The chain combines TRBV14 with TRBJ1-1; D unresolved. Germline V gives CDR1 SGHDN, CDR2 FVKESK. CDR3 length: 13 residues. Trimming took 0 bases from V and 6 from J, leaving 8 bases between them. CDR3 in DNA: TGTGCCAGCAGCCAAGAAGCAGCGTCTGAAGCTTTCTTT. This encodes CASSQEAASEAFF.

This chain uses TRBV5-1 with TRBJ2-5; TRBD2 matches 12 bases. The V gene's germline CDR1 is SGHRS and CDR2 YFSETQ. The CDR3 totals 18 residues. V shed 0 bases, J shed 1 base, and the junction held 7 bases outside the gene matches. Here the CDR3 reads CASSLGLAGDPSQETQYF. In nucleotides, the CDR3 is TGCGCCAGCAGCTTGGGACTAGCGGGGGATCCGAGCCAAGAGACCCAGTACTTC.